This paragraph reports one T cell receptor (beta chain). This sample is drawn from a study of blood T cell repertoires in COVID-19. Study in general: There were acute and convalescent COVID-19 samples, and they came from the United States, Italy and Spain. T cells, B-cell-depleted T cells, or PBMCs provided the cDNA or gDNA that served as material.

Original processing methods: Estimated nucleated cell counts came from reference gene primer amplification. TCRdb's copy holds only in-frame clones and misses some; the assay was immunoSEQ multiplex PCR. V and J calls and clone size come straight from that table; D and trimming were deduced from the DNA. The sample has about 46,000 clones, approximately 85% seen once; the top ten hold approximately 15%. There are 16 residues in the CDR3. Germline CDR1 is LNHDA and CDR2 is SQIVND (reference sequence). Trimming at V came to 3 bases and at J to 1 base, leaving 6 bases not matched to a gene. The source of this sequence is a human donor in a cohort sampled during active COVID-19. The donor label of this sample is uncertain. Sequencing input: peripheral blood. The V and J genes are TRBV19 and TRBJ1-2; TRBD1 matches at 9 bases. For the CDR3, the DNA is TGTGCCAGTAGTATGGGGGACAGGGCCATTAACTATGGCTACACCTTC. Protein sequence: CASSMGDRAINYGYTF. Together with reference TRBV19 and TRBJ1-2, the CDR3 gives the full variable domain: DGGITQSPKYLFRKEGQNVTLSCEQNLNHDAMYWYRQDPGQGLRLIYYSQIVNDFQKGDIAEGYSVSREKKESFPLTVTSAQKNPTAFYLCASSMGDRAINYGYTFGSGTRLTVV.